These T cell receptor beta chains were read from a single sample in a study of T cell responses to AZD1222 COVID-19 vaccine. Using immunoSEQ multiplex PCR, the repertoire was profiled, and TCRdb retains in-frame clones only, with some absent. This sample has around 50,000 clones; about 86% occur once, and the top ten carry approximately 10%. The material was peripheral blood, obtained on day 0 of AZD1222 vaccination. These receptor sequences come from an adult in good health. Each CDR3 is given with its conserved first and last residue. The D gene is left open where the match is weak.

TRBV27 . CASSFGRDYGYTF
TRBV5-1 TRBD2 CASSSGLAGGSSYEQYF
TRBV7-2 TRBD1 CASSLEGTGYFYGYTF
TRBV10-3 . CAISEGNQPQHF
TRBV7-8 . CASGLETQYF
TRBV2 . CASKSKALETQYF
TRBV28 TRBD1 CASPPAGTDSYEQYF
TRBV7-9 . CASSRTPITGELFF
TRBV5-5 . CASSLSLGGEGYGYTF
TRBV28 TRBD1 CASTPGTGVSPLHF
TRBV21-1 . CASSKTGSYEQYF
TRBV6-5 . CASSTGLSDSPLHF
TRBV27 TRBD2 CASSSRTSSRDEQFF
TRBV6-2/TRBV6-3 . CASSYAVVANEKLFF
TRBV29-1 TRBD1 CSVAGTENQPQHF
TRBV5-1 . CASSPGPGETQYF
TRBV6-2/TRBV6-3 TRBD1 CASSLDREDGYTF
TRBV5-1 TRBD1 CASTGTGLAKNIQYF
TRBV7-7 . CASSPQGRGGYNEQFF
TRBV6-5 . CASSYSEGFGGYTF
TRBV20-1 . CSASKVEGRLNEKLFF
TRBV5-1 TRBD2 CASSLAESSYNEQFF
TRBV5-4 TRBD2 CASSSLGTSGVETQYF
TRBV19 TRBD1 CASDRGAGYTF
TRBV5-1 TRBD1 CASSSTGTGYGYTF
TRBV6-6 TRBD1 CASGGQGAAYGYTF
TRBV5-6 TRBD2 CASSLYSGRIHEQFF
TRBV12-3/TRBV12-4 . CASSFHGTIQFF
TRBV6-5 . CASSFLGAANQPQHF
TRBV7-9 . CASSWRTEAFF
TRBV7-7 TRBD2 CASSLTSGSEYEQYF
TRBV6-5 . CASSSLSEQYF
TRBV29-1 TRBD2 CSVENSGKASYEQYF
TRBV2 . CASSHIGFNQPQHF
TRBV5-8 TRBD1 CASSPWTGTGEQYF